This TCR beta chain was sequenced in a study of shared clonotypes between healthy human individuals. Germline V CDR1 and CDR2: LNHNV, YYDKDF (reference sequence). V shed 4 bases and J 5 bases; nucleotides not matched to a gene: 3. The CDR3 totals 14 residues. Naive CD8 cells were CD45RO-negative, positively selected for CCR7, excluding terminally differentiated effector memory CD45RA+ cells. The protocol was immunoSEQ multiplex PCR, while the TCRdb copy is restricted to in-frame clones and leaves out a portion. Of approximately 600,000 clones in the sample, 85% to 95% were seen once. The specimen was naive CD8+ T cells sorted from blood. The TCR was taken from a woman aged 30 to 39 in good health. The gene calls are TRBV15 and TRBJ2-1, with 9 nucleotides matching TRBD2. The CDR3 sequence is CATSISGRNNEQFF. The CDR3 DNA reads TGTGCCACCAGCATCAGCGGGAGGAACAATGAGCAGTTCTTC.